This T cell receptor (beta chain) was sequenced in a study of technical replicates of blood from a few donors. V was clipped by 0 bases and J by 5 bases, with 11 bases between them. The CDR3 is 15 amino acids. Germline V gives CDR1 MNHEY, CDR2 SVGAGI. The repertoire was sequenced with immunoSEQ multiplex PCR; TCRdb's copy has only in-frame clones and lacks some. Of more than 95,000 clones in the sample, 95% were seen once. V is TRBV6-5 and J is TRBJ2-1; no clear D gene. The sequence came from a human donor in good health. Sample: T cells isolated from PBMCs. CDR3 nucleotides: TGTGCCAGCAGTTACTCGAATACCCGAGACAATGAGCAGTTCTTC. Its translation: CASSYSNTRDNEQFF.